A selection of T cell receptor beta chains follows, all from one sample in a study of blood T cell repertoires in COVID-19. TCRdb keeps only in-frame clones here, not all; method: immunoSEQ multiplex PCR. The profile shows 200,000 to 250,000 clones, around 80% of them singletons. Sequencing used peripheral blood. Every receptor here comes from a woman in her 70s with acute or convalescent COVID-19. Each CDR3 is given with its conserved first and last residue. Each record gives: clone size, V gene, J gene, D gene, CDR3 length, CDR3 protein, CDR3 DNA. D genes are given only for firm matches. Clone size is not always given. Where it is, it says once, few, many or a class for expanded clones.

many	TRBV2	TRBJ2-3	NA	13	CASKEGATDTQYF	TGTGCCAGCAAAGAGGGAGCTACAGATACGCAGTATTTT
NA	TRBV29-1	TRBJ1-1	NA	13	CSVERTENTEAFF	TGCAGCGTTGAACGGACAGAAAACACTGAAGCTTTCTTT
NA	TRBV7-2	TRBJ1-5	NA	13	CASRRDFNQPQHF	TGTGCCAGCAGGCGGGACTTCAATCAGCCCCAGCATTTT
few	TRBV6-5	TRBJ2-1	TRBD2	15	CASSLSSGGLNEQFF	TGTGCCAGCAGTCTGTCTAGCGGGGGCCTCAATGAGCAGTTCTTC
NA	TRBV6-1	TRBJ1-2	TRBD1	18	CASSDPAVGQGLGYGYTF	TGTGCCAGCAGTGACCCCGCCGTAGGACAGGGTTTAGGCTATGGCTACACCTTC
NA	TRBV3-1/TRBV3-2	TRBJ1-1	NA	14	CASSQAGGGTEAFF	TGTGCCAGCAGCCAAGCGGGGGGGGGCACTGAAGCTTTCTTT
NA	TRBV12-3/TRBV12-4	TRBJ2-3	TRBD2	12	CASTASGGPGYF	TGTGCCAGCACCGCGAGCGGGGGCCCGGGGTATTTT
NA	TRBV14	TRBJ2-5	NA	13	CASSRGGAETQYF	TGTGCCAGCAGCCGAGGAGGGGCGGAGACCCAGTACTTC
once	TRBV7-3	TRBJ2-3	TRBD2	16	CASSPRLAGGTDTQYF	TGTGCCAGCAGCCCGCGACTAGCGGGGGGGACAGATACGCAGTATTTT
NA	TRBV7-3	TRBJ2-7	TRBD1	15	CASRFTGTGGYEQYF	TGTGCCAGCAGATTCACCGGGACAGGGGGCTACGAGCAGTACTTC
once	TRBV30	TRBJ1-6	NA	14	CAWSVVTVNSPLHF	TGTGCCTGGAGTGTGGTTACAGTTAATTCACCCCTCCACTTT
NA	TRBV2	TRBJ2-7	TRBD1	14	CASRLDRDSYEQYF	TGTGCCAGCAGATTGGACAGGGACTCCTACGAGCAGTACTTC
NA	TRBV5-1	TRBJ2-5	TRBD2	15	CASRPGLAGTETQYF	TGCGCCAGCAGACCCGGACTAGCGGGTACAGAGACCCAGTACTTC
NA	TRBV5-6	TRBJ1-4	TRBD1	15	CASSSVKGAVEKLFF	TGTGCCAGCAGCTCGGTAAAGGGGGCTGTCGAAAAACTGTTTTTT
once	TRBV6-5	TRBJ1-3	NA	15	CASITGSLTGNTIYF	TGTGCCAGCATCACAGGGAGCCTGACTGGAAACACCATATATTTT
NA	TRBV30	TRBJ2-1	TRBD1	16	CAWSSPQGAVHNEQFF	TGTGCCTGGAGTTCGCCACAGGGGGCGGTGCACAATGAGCAGTTCTTC